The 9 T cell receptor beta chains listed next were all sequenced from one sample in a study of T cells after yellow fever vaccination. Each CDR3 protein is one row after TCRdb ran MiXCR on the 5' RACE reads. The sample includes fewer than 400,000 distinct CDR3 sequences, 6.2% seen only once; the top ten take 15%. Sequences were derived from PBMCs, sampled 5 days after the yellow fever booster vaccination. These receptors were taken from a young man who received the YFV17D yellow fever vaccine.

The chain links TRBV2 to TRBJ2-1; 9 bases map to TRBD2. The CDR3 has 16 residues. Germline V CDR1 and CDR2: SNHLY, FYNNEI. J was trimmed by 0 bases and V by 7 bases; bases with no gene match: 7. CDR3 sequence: CASKREALSSYNEQFF. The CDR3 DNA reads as TGTGCCAGCAAGCGGGAGGCCCTCTCCTCCTACAATGAGCAGTTCTTC.

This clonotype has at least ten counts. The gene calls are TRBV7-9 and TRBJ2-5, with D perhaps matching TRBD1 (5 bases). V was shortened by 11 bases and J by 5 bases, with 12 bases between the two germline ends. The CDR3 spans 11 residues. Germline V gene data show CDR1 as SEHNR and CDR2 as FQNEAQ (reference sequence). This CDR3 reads CAALGVETQYF. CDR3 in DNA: TGTGCCGCCTTAGGGGTTGAGACCCAGTACTTC.

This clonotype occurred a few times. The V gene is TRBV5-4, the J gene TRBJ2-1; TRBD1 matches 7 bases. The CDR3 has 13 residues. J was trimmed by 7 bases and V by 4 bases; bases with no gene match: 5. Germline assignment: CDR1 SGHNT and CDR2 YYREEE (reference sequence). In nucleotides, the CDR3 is TGTGCCAGCAGCAGGGGGACAGAAAATGAGCAGTTCTTC. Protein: CASSRGTENEQFF.

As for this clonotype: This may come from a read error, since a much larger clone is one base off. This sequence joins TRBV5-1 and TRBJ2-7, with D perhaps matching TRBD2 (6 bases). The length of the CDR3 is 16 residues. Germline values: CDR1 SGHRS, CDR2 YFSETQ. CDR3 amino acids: CASSLGRSGLSYEPYF. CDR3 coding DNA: TGCGCCAGCAGCTTGGGAAGAAGCGGGTTGTCCTACGAGCCGTACTTC.

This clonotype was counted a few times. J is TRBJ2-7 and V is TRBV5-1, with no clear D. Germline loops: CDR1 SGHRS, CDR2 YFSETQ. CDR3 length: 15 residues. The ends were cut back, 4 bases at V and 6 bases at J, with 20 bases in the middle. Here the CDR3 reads CASSPATLAGLEQYF. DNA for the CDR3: TGCGCCAGCAGCCCGGCAACCCTCGCCGGCCTCGAGCAGTACTTC.

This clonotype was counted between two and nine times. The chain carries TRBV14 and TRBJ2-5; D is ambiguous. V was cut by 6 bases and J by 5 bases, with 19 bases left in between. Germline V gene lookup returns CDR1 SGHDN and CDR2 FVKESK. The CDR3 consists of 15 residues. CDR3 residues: CASSHSDTPLETQYF. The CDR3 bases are TGTGCCAGCAGTCACTCCGACACGCCGCTCGAGACCCAGTACTTC.

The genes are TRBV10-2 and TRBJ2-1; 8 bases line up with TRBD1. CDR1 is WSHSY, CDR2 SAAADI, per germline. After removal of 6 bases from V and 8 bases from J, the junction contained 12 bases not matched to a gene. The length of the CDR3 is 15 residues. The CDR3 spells CASSNRDRLLHEQFF. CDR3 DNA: TGCGCCAGCAGCAACCGGGACAGGCTGCTGCATGAGCAGTTCTTC.

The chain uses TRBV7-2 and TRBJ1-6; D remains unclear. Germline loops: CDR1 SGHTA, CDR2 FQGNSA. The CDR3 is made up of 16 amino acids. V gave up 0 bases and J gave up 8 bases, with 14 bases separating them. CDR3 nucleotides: TGTGCCAGCAGCTTAGCTCAGCCCCCAGTGGATTCACCCCTCCACTTT. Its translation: CASSLAQPPVDSPLHF.

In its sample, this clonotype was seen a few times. CDR3 sequence: CSALTGVGANVLTF. CDR3 sequence (DNA): TGCAGTGCTCTGACAGGGGTCGGGGCCAACGTCCTGACTTTC. The chain carries TRBV20-1 and TRBJ2-6; TRBD1 matches 8 bases. The CDR3 spans 14 residues. Germline values: CDR1 DFQATT, CDR2 SNEGSKA (reference sequence). V shed 5 bases and J 4 bases; nucleotides not matched to a gene: 4.